The clone carrying this TCR beta chain has a count of ten or more. Its antigen is currently unknown. This sample stems from a study of early T cells in non-severe SARS-CoV-2 infection. Study in general: Unsorted whole blood bulk RNA was sequenced, with unpaired chains. Overall study findings and caveats: Private and CD4 specificities were missed by VDJdb matching, which favored anti-spike CD8 responses.

V lost 3 bases to trimming and J lost 0 bases; unmatched junction nucleotides: 7. This CDR3 is 17 amino acids long. The germline V gene encodes CDR1 MGHRA and CDR2 YSYEKL. Unique molecular identifiers tagged individual cDNA molecules. TCRdb reanalysed the 5' RACE reads using MiXCR and keeps one entry per CDR3 protein. Among 97,000 or so distinct CDR3 sequences listed, approximately 10% were seen once. The sequencing used whole blood, collected at baseline. The receptor's source is an adult who was a healthcare worker with PCR-confirmed SARS-CoV-2 infection or an uninfected control (not recorded which). The rearrangement joins TRBV4-1 to TRBJ2-1, with 8 bases that match TRBD2. DNA for the CDR3: TGCGCCAGCAGCCACCCCACTAGCGGACACTCCTACAATGAGCAGTTCTTC. It codes for CASSHPTSGHSYNEQFF.